This TCR beta chain stems from a study of T-cell memory formation after mild COVID-19. Germline V gene data show CDR1 as SNHLY and CDR2 as FYNNEI. Between the trimmed V and J ends, which lost 0 bases and 2 bases, there was a span of 7 bases. The CDR3 runs to 15 residues. TCRdb redid the calling of the 5' RACE reads with MiXCR, one entry per CDR3 protein. The table records approximately 270,000 distinct CDR3 sequences, 16% of them present only once. This clonotype has just a few counts. The sequence derives from a man aged 18 to 35 who had mild COVID-19 (a few samples of this study predate the infection). Cell type and time point are not known. This rearrangement joins TRBV2 to TRBJ2-2; D is undetermined. Source material: PBMCs or a T cell subset sorted from them (not recorded which). The CDR3: CASSEAWSNTGELFF. CDR3 bases: TGTGCCAGCAGTGAAGCCTGGAGTAACACCGGGGAGCTGTTTTTT. Complete variable domain (other parts from reference TRBV2 and TRBJ2-2): EPEVTQTPSHQVTQMGQEVILRCVPISNHLYFYWYRQILGQKVEFLVSFYNNEISEKSEIFDDQFSVERPDGSNFTLKIRSTKLEDSAMYFCASSEAWSNTGELFFGEGSRLTVL.